This T cell receptor beta chain was documented in a study of blood T cell repertoires in COVID-19 (dated by TCRdb to 2018 to 2021). Context from the whole study: Samples covering the acute and convalescent phases of COVID-19 were provided by collaborators in the United States, Italy and Spain. The material from the prospective study consisted of cDNA or gDNA derived from T cells, B-cell-depleted T cells, or PBMCs. Subjects who had been exposed to COVID-19, were actively infected with it, or had recovered from it provided the deeply sampled blood TCRbeta repertoires that made up the dataset. A freely available public database, intended as a resource for researchers studying the immune response to SARS-CoV-2, is where the repertoires were released. Samples were obtained from the ongoing ImmuneRACE study (first 160 participants) and from 1,200 or so subjects provided by 6 global collaborators. A de-identified subject ID, COVID-19 status, age in years and sex were almost always included in the sample metadata. Where available, HLA class I and class II types were taken from metadata supplied by the sample provider and were not determined by assay-based typing.

Collaborating institutions collected whole blood in K2EDTA tubes following their own protocols. For TCRbeta analysis, collaborators shipped samples in one of three forms: frozen whole blood, isolated PBMCs, or DNA extracted from either of those sample types. From the cysteine up to the phenylalanine, the CDR3 has a length of 17 residues. The retained sequence is limited to the CDR3, 51 bases, with the frame set at the first base. The germline ends are 20 bases apart after V is trimmed by 5 bases and J by 6 bases. The germline V gene (reference sequence) yields MNHNY for CDR1 and SVGAGI for CDR2. Details on this clone: Its antigen specificity is not known. Qualities for individual bases were not recorded, and no much larger clone is one base off.

Here is what the overall study found, with its caveats: Clinical and demographic metadata were provided uncurated, with the amount varying by source and participant.

TCRbeta CDR3 regions were amplified from genomic DNA by means of the immunoSEQ Assay, a bias-controlled multiplex PCR. Per the original workflow: Nucleated cell counts per sample were estimated from amplification of reference gene primers within the assay. Sequence reads were collapsed and filtered to measure the absolute abundance of every unique TCRbeta CDR3 rearrangement. Productive Simpson clonality was computed per sample as the square root of Simpson's diversity index over productive rearrangements. The table comes from immuneACCESS by way of TCRdb, which keeps in-frame sequences with V and J called. Part of the clones is missing from these tables; in studies checked, under half for an unresolved V gene and the rest for unknown reasons. Clone size and the V and J calls come from that table; the DNA yielded D and trimming. This sample gives over 25,000 clones in total; over 70% of them show up just once. In total, the top ten clones hold approximately 15% of the sample.

In this chain, TRBV6-6 is recombined with TRBJ1-6; perhaps TRBD1 is the D gene, with 6 bases matching. This clonotype was obtained from an older man with active COVID-19. The sequenced sample consisted of peripheral blood. The CDR3 reads as follows: CASSPIYSTGFNSPLHF. The nucleotide sequence is TGTGCCAGCAGTCCAATTTATTCGACAGGCTTTAATTCACCCCTCCACTTT.